This TCR beta chain appears in the sequencing data of a study of radiation and T cells in renal cell carcinoma (dated by TCRdb to about 2020). Notes on the research overall: Samples came from a clinical trial, in which primary renal cell carcinomas received 15 Gy stereotactic body radiation therapy followed by nephrectomy 4 weeks later. TCR beta sequencing covered approximately 51 samples in total, comprising around 26 tumors and roughly 27 peripheral blood samples. Across all 50 or so samples, several million unique CDR3 nucleotide sequences encoding 2.5 million to 3 million unique CDR3 amino acid sequences were identified. Results and caveats for the whole study, not just this receptor: Because no pretreatment tumor biopsies were available, whether clonotypes were present in the tumor at baseline could not be determined. In blood, the top tumor clonotypes increased between baseline and 2 weeks post-radiation and then shrank by 4 weeks, which suggests that tumor-resident clones expanded only transiently. With a single-armed trial design, the study had no way to address how radiation dose or scheduling affects the TCR repertoire. Dynamics of the blood repertoire were not tracked past 4 weeks after treatment.

Regarding this clone: It lacks a known antigen. Nothing much larger sits one base from this clone, and base qualities are not available.

Spanning cysteine to phenylalanine, the CDR3 consists of 18 amino acids. Only the CDR3 portion is preserved as DNA: 54 bases, with reading frame beginning at the first base. The germline V gene gives CDR1 as LGHNA and CDR2 as YSLEER. V ends up 3 bases short and J 4 bases short, with an unmatched junction base count of 8. Following the manufacturer's recommendations, the immunoSEQ kit was used to generate TCR beta libraries from genomic DNA. To prepare libraries, a first multiplex PCR with proprietary primers was run, followed by a second PCR that added unique barcodes, and a bead cleanup was done after each round. Each sample batch included a kit-provided positive control reaction and a negative control reaction. The final libraries underwent checking on an Agilent 4200 TapeStation D1000 ScreenTape, volumetric pooling, and quantification by qPCR. Sequencing ran on an Illumina NextSeq500 with a MidOutput 150-cycle cartridge, using 156 Read1 and 15 Index1 cycles with kit custom primers. The pooled library was loaded at approximately 1 pM with a roughly 20% PhiX control spike-in. In the source study's methods: Vendor-processed data were analyzed in R, with a clonotype defined as all T cells sharing the same CDR3 nucleotide sequence. In the clone abundance analyses, frequencies in each sample were normalized to that sample's 10,000 most abundant clones. Public T cell clones, which averaged fewer than five per sample, were excluded before analysis. A difference in abundance of at least 32-fold between compartments was used to define tumor-enriched and baseline blood-enriched clonotypes. A beta-binomial differential abundance model was used to identify clonotypes that were expanded or contracted between blood time points. Tumor-blood repertoire similarity was measured with the Baroni-Urbani and Buser coefficient, and group comparisons used two-tailed Wilcoxon tests in R. Drawn from immuneACCESS, this table holds only the in-frame rearrangements with V and J called that TCRdb kept. Clones are partly lost; checked studies trace under half to an unresolved V gene and leave the rest unexplained. V and J calls and clone size come straight from that table; D and trimming were deduced from the DNA. A total of over 60,000 clones appear in this sample, 70% to 90% of them only once. The ten most abundant clones make up around 21% of the sample.

This sample's time point label indicates: blood 2 weeks post-SBRT. The treatment or condition label of this sample denotes: 15 Gy SBRT to primary tumor, nephrectomy 4 weeks later. Serial peripheral blood from radiation-treated patients was sampled at baseline, 2 weeks and 4 weeks after SBRT to track tumor-enriched clonotypes. Every patient had renal cell carcinoma of clear cell pathology. The QIAamp DNA Blood Mini Kit (Qiagen) was used to prepare genomic DNA for TCR sequencing. Samples were included in the analyses only if all quality control checks were passed. This chain joins TRBV4-3 to TRBJ1-6, with 11 bases aligning to TRBD1. Sequenced here: blood, sampled from a patient whose treatment included radiotherapy and nephrectomy. The receptor was derived from a woman between 50 and 59 years old with renal cell carcinoma. The DNA sequence reads TGCGCCAGCAGCCACGCCGGGACAGGGGGGACATATAATTCACCCCTCCACTTT. Translation gives CASSHAGTGGTYNSPLHF.